The entry that follows covers one T cell receptor beta chain sequence. The CDR3 spans 13 residues. The ends lost 6 bases at V and 6 bases at J; junction bases unmatched: 6. The record originates from a study of blood T cell repertoires in COVID-19. As for the study in general: T cells, B-cell-depleted T cells, or PBMCs provided the cDNA or gDNA that served as material.

Authors' analysis steps: For nucleated cells, counts were estimated from reference gene primer amplification. Measured with immunoSEQ multiplex PCR; TCRdb has only the in-frame clones, and not every one. V and J calls and clone size are as listed in that table; D and trimming were resolved from the DNA. This sample has 200,000 or so clones, with more than 85% found just once. The rearrangement links TRBV12-3 or TRBV12-4 to TRBJ1-2, with 8 positions matching TRBD1. The TCR originated in a man aged 60-69 years with acute or convalescent COVID-19. Sequenced sample: peripheral blood. This chain's CDR3 is CASSPPTGDGYTF. The CDR3 nucleotides read TGTGCCAGCAGCCCCCCGACAGGGGATGGCTACACCTTC.